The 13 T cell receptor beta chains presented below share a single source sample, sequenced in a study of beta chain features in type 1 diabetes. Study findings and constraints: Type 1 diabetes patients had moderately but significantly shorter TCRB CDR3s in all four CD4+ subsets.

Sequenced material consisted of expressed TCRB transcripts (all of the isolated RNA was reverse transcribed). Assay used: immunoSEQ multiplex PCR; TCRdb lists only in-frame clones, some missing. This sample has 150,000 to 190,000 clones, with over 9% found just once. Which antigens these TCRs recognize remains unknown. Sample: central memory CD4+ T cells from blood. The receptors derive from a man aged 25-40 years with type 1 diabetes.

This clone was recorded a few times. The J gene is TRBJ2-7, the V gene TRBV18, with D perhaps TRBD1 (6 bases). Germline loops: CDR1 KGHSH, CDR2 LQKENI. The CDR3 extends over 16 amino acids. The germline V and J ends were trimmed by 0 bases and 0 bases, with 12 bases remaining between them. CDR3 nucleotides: TGTGCCAGCTCACCACCGAATAGGGGGACCTCCTACGAGCAGTACTTC. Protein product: CASSPPNRGTSYEQYF.

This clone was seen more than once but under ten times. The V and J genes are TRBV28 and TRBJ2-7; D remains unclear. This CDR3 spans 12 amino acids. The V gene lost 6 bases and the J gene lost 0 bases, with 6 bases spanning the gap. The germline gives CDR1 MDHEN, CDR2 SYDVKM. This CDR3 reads CASRAASYEQYF. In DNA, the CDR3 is TGTGCCAGCAGGGCGGCCTCCTACGAGCAGTACTTC.

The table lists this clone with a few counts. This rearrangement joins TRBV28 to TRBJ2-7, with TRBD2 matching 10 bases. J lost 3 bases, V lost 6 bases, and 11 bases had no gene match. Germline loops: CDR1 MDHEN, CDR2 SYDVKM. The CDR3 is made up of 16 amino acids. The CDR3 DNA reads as TGTGCCAGCAGATCCCATTCAGCGGGAGGGATCTACGAGCAGTACTTC. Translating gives CASRSHSAGGIYEQYF.

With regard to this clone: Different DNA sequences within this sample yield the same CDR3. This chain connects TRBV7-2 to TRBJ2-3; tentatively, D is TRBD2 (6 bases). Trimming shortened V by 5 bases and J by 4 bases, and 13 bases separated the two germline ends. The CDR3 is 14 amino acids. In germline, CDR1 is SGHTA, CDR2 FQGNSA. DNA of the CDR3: TGTGCCAGCAGCGAGACTAGTGTCGCAGATACGCAGTATTTT. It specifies CASSETSVADTQYF.

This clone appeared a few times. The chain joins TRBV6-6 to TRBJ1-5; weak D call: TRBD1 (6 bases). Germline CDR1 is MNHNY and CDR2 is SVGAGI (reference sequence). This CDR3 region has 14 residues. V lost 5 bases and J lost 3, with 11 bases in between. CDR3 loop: CASSHGQSNQPQHF. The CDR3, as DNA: TGTGCCAGCAGTCATGGACAGTCCAATCAGCCCCAGCATTTT.

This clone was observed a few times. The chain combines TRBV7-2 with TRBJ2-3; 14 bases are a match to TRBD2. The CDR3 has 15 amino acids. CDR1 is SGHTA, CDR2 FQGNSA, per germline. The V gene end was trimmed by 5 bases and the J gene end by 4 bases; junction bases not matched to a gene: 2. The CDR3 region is CASSPGLAGADTQYF. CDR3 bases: TGTGCCAGCAGCCCGGGACTAGCGGGAGCAGATACGCAGTATTTT.

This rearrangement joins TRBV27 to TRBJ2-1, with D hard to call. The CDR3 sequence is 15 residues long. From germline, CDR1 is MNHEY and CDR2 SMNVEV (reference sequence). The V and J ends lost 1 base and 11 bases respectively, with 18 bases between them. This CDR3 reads CASSLWPQRPGQQFF. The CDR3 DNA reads TGTGCCAGCAGTTTATGGCCTCAGCGCCCTGGCCAGCAGTTCTTC.

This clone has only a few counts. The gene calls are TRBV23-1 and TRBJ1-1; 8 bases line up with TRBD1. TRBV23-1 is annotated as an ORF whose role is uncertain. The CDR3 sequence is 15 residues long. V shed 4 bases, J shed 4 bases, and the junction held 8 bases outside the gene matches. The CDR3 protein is CASSRSGQGCTEAFF. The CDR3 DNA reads TGCGCCAGCAGTCGCTCCGGACAGGGATGCACTGAAGCTTTCTTT.

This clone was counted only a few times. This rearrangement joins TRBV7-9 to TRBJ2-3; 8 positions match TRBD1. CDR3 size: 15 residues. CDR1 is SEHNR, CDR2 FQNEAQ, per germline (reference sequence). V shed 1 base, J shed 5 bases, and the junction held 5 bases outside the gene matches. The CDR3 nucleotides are TGTGCCAGCAGCTTAGGAGCAGGGGGCAAAGATACGCAGTATTTT. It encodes CASSLGAGGKDTQYF.

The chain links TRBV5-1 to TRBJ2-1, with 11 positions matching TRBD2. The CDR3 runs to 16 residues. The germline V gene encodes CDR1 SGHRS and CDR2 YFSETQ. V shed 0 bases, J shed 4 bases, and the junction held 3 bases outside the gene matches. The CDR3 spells CASSLASSGGYNEQFF. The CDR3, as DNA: TGCGCCAGCAGCTTGGCGTCTAGCGGGGGGTACAATGAGCAGTTCTTC. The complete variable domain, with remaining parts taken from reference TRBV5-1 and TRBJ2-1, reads KAGVTQTPRYLIKTRGQQVTLSCSPISGHRSVSWYQQTPGQGLQFLFEYFSETQRNKGNFPGRFSGRQFSNSRSEMNVSTLELGDSALYLCASSLASSGGYNEQFFGPGTRLTVL.

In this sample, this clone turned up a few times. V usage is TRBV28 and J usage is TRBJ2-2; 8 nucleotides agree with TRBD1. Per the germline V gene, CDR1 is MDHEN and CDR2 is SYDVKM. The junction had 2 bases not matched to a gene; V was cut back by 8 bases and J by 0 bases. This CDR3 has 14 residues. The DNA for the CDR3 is TGTGCCAGCCTGGACAGGGCGAACACCGGGGAGCTGTTTTTT. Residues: CASLDRANTGELFF.

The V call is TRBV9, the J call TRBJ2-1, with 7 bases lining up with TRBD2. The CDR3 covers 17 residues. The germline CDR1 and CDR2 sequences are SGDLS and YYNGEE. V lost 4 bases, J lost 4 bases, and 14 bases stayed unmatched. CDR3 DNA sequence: TGTGCCAGCAGCTCACCCGGTCGGGGACTAACTTACAATGAGCAGTTCTTC. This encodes CASSSPGRGLTYNEQFF.

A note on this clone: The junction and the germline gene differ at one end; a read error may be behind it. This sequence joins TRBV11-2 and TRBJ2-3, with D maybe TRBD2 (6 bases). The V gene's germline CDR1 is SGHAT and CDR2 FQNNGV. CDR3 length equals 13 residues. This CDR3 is CASSLKRVDTQCF. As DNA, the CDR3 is TGTGCCAGCAGCTTAAAGCGGGTAGATACGCAGTGTTTT.